The rows below give T cell receptor beta chains drawn from one sample of a study of shared clonotypes between healthy human individuals. TCRdb keeps only in-frame clones here, not all; method: immunoSEQ multiplex PCR. This table has about 680,000 clones, about 90% appearing once. Sequencing input: naive CD8+ T cells sorted from blood. The receptors were sampled from a man aged 30 to 39 in good health. CDR3s include the opening cysteine and the closing phenylalanine or tryptophan.

v_call cdr3_aa
TRBV5-1 CASSISYEQYF
TRBV7-9 CASSLLGADTQYF
TRBV27 CASSVGTLNTEAFF
TRBV7-8 CASSTGLNRDRGVSEQYF
TRBV19 CASSGWGTSINEQFF
TRBV7-2 CASSLARHWRGYTF
TRBV9 CASSVIGRNTQETQYF
TRBV29-1 CSVEERGGRDTQYF
TRBV19 CASLSSSYNEQFF
TRBV2 CASTVGTSGTDTQYF
TRBV5-6 CASSIGLAGGPREQFF
TRBV13 CASAGLVNTEAFF
TRBV7-6 CASSSGPLNTEAFF
TRBV19 CASSRDRGNYEQYF
TRBV27 CASSMGYTNEKLFF
TRBV21-1 CASLNRTVYGYTF
TRBV9 CASSTGSAYNEQFF
TRBV28 CASSYSYEQYF
TRBV29-1 CSVETGGSSYEQYF
TRBV5-1 CASATAASGVGYNEQFF
TRBV27 CASSSRDGTSTGELFF
TRBV12-5 CASGLGTGKNTEAFF
TRBV11-2 CASSLDPAANYGYTF
TRBV28 CASSIPGHEGYNQPQHF
TRBV19 CASRTLVGGQRYGYTF
TRBV7-3 CASSLGTSRSYNEQFF
TRBV10-3 CAISDSGGFMNTEAFF
TRBV28 CASNSLVMNTEAFF
TRBV15 CATRSSSGRFYEQYF
TRBV11-3 CASSPGLALEQFF
TRBV10-1 CASSDALAGDTQYF
TRBV27 CASSPPLGGQNIQYF
TRBV7-2 CASSLGTGVYAPHETQYF
TRBV5-4 CASSLDGTTGNTIYF
TRBV5-1 CASSYIGQIGLRPEAFF
TRBV6-6 CASSYLGGTDTQYF
TRBV7-2 CASSSGAGDEQFF
TRBV7-8 CASSLVSGSPNEQFF
TRBV27 CASSLKTGTFFYEQYF
TRBV25-1 CASSGGVGSPLHF
TRBV7-9 CASSLAIGDTDGYTF
TRBV7-9 CASSLRAEIPYEQYF
TRBV27 CASRRGVEAGVDTQYF
TRBV15 CATSRDFSRVGNTIYF
TRBV27 CASSSGYSANEQYF
TRBV10-1 CASSARGPYNEQFF
TRBV19 CASDKTEQPQHF
TRBV6-5 CATSPTGPYEQYF
TRBV27 CASSLSPTDLYEQYF
TRBV6-5 CASSYQSGSRQETQYF
TRBV27 CATLSGYGYTF
TRBV4-3 CASSQAPNPGLAYQSSYNEQFF
TRBV7-9 CASSRQSSGNTIYF
TRBV13 CASSFFGSYNEQFF
TRBV5-6 CASSLVGEETQYF
TRBV7-8 CASSLEGNTEAFF
TRBV5-6 CASSLGGAEQYF
TRBV6-6 CASSSTGVGAFF
TRBV27 CASSLSEPPGHEQYF